This entry is about one T cell receptor (beta chain). What antigen it recognizes has not been identified. Per-base quality was not reported, and no clone a single base away is much larger than it. The CDR3 spans 15 residues, from the cysteine through the phenylalanine. Here the CDR3 DNA is all that survives: 45 bases in frame from base 1. V ends up 10 bases short and J 0 bases short, with an unmatched junction base count of 11. CDR1 and CDR2 are drawn from the germline V gene: MNHNS, SASEGT. This entry comes from a study of T-cell memory formation after mild COVID-19 (dated by TCRdb to the early 2020s). Regarding the research as a whole: TCR sequence clusters from the two donors were largely donor specific. T-cell clones expanding and contracting after mild COVID-19 in two donors were tracked by longitudinal TCRalpha and TCRbeta repertoire sequencing. The cohort comprised two young, previously healthy adult volunteers, one female and one male. What the study reported, not specific to this receptor: The detection of some responding clones in pre-infection memory suggests that pre-existing cross-reactive memory T cells joined the SARS-CoV-2 response. From day 15 to 85, contracting clones showed balanced CD4/CD8 phenotypes, whereas a second wave of clones that expanded from day 15 to 37 leaned towards CD4+. Only a couple of mild cases were covered by the study, and larger cohorts that include severe cases with pre-infection samples were considered necessary. Contracting CD4+ clones were found mainly in CM and EM memory subsets, while CD8+ clones were enriched in EMRA. The second-wave clones that peaked on day 37 were not confirmed to be SARS-CoV-2 specific.

Ficoll-Paque density gradient centrifugation was the method used to isolate PBMCs. The reads were generated on an Illumina NovaSeq 6000. cDNA libraries for TCRalpha and TCRbeta were prepared by 5'RACE using constant-segment primers, with sample barcodes and unique molecular identifiers added. Trizol reagent was used to extract RNA from every sample. Library amplification was performed in two PCR steps, and a second sample barcode and Illumina TruSeq adapters were introduced in the second step. The libraries were sequenced on an Illumina NovaSeq using 2 x 150 bp paired-end reads. Per the source publication's procedure: Demultiplexing of reads and collapsing into UMI-guided consensus sequences were performed with migec v1.2.7. Using mixcr v2.1.11, UMI consensuses were aligned to TRA and TRB V and J templates and then assembled into clonotypes. Clonotypes were classified as expanded or contracted when called significant by both edgeR and NoisET, with noise models trained on biological replicates. edgeR calls used a false discovery rate-adjusted p below 0.01 and a log2 fold-change threshold of 1. As an exploratory analysis of dynamics, max-normalized trajectories of the 1000 most abundant clonotypes were examined by PCA with hierarchical clustering. Separately sequenced CD4+ and CD8+ repertoires were used to assign a CD4 or CD8 phenotype to each responding clone. In-frame beta chains were kept once TCRdb had trimmed the public reads at Q25 with fastp and called clones with MiXCR. Entries are consolidated by CDR3 protein sequence, retaining the most common genes and DNA. The V and J calls and clone size come from TCRdb's table, not from the authors' own analysis. For this sample the table gives about 350,000 distinct CDR3 sequences, of which roughly 13% were detected only once. The biggest ten clones account for over 20% of the sample.

The chain links TRBV6-1 with TRBJ2-7; 8 junctional bases match TRBD2. The sequencing sample was made of PBMCs or a T cell subset sorted from them (not recorded which). The clonotype was recovered from a man aged 18 to 35 who had mild COVID-19 (a few samples of this study predate the infection). The sample titles of this study are shuffled in the database, so cell type and time point are left out; the donor was told from shared clones. In nucleotides, the sequence is TGTGCCACCGGGGGGGCAGTCCAGAGCTCCTACGAGCAGTACTTC. It translates to CATGGAVQSSYEQYF.